This T cell receptor beta chain originates from a study of CD8 T cells in ankylosing spondylitis. Whole-study findings and limits: Apparently characteristic of ankylosing spondylitis blood was a TCR beta motif (roughly eight highly homologous variants). Clones linked to disease were reported to show significant enrichment in matched ankylosing spondylitis synovial fluid.

Germline assignment: CDR1 DFQATT and CDR2 SNEGSKA (reference sequence). The CDR3 length is 13 residues. V was trimmed by 5 bases and J by 3 bases, leaving 14 bases between them. Ten or more counts support this clonotype. Its antigen remains unknown. TCRdb redid the calling of the 5' RACE reads with MiXCR, one entry per CDR3 protein. Of about 500,000 distinct CDR3 sequences detected, about 12% appear once; the ten largest clones hold 6.5% to 7%. This sequence joins TRBV20-1 and TRBJ2-7; D is ambiguous. The clonotype comes from a male donor with ankylosing spondylitis. Sample: blood, either unsorted or a sorted T cell fraction (not recorded which). CDR3: CSAGRDPNYEQYF. In DNA, the CDR3 is TGCAGTGCTGGCCGTGATCCCAACTACGAGCAGTACTTC.